These T cell receptor beta chains were read from a single sample in a study of blood T cells in healthy people across ages. TCRdb re-called the 5' RACE reads through MiXCR, storing one row per CDR3 protein. Here the sample spans over 600,000 distinct CDR3 sequences, 46% being singletons. Sequenced: blood. Source of these receptors: a man older than 75 in good health. The CDR3 runs from the conserved cysteine through the conserved F or W. The D gene is left open where the match is weak. Clone size, where shown, is once, few, many, or a class for clones that have expanded.

J gene: TRBJ2-5
D gene: NA
V gene: TRBV11-3
clone size: NA
CDR3 DNA: TGTGCCAGCAGCTTACGGCCCGAAGGGACCCAGTACTTC
CDR3 protein: CASSLRPEGTQYF

J gene: TRBJ2-5
D gene: TRBD2
V gene: TRBV2
clone size: NA
CDR3 DNA: TGTGCCAGCAGGAGCACGGGACTAGCGGAAGAGACCCAGTACTTC
CDR3 protein: CASRSTGLAEETQYF

J gene: TRBJ1-5
D gene: NA
V gene: TRBV20-1
clone size: NA
CDR3 DNA: TGCAGTGCTAATGGGAAGGGCTATCAGCCCCAGCATTTT
CDR3 protein: CSANGKGYQPQHF

J gene: TRBJ1-2
D gene: NA
V gene: TRBV20-1
clone size: NA
CDR3 DNA: TGCAGTGCCCAGACAGTTAACTATGGCTACACCTTC
CDR3 protein: CSAQTVNYGYTF

J gene: TRBJ2-7
D gene: TRBD1
V gene: TRBV5-1
clone size: few
CDR3 DNA: TGCGCCAGCAGCTTCGGGACAGGGATCGACGAGCAGTACTTC
CDR3 protein: CASSFGTGIDEQYF

J gene: TRBJ2-7
D gene: TRBD2
V gene: TRBV27
clone size: NA
CDR3 DNA: TGTGCCATATCGAAAACTAGCGTCCCCTACGAGCAGTACTTC
CDR3 protein: CAISKTSVPYEQYF

J gene: TRBJ2-7
D gene: TRBD2
V gene: TRBV10-3
clone size: NA
CDR3 DNA: TGTGCCATCAGGGAGCGGGAGTGGTACGAGCAGTACTTC
CDR3 protein: CAIREREWYEQYF

J gene: TRBJ2-1
D gene: NA
V gene: TRBV7-9
clone size: once
CDR3 DNA: TGTGCCAGCAGCTTAGAGAGGGCTAGAACCCGTGAGCAGTTCTTC
CDR3 protein: CASSLERARTREQFF

J gene: TRBJ2-1
D gene: NA
V gene: TRBV6-1
clone size: NA
CDR3 DNA: TGTGCCAGCAGAAAAAGTAGGGATGAGCAGTTCTTC
CDR3 protein: CASRKSRDEQFF

J gene: TRBJ2-7
D gene: TRBD2
V gene: TRBV7-2
clone size: NA
CDR3 DNA: TGTGCCAGCAGCTTATATGGTCGACTAGCGGCGAGCTCCTACGAGCAGTACTTC
CDR3 protein: CASSLYGRLAASSYEQYF

J gene: TRBJ1-2
D gene: NA
V gene: TRBV3-1
clone size: NA
CDR3 DNA: TGTGCCAGCAGCCCTCAGGGGTACGACGGCTACACCTTC
CDR3 protein: CASSPQGYDGYTF

J gene: TRBJ2-5
D gene: NA
V gene: TRBV27
clone size: few
CDR3 DNA: TGTGCCAGCAGTCTCATCGGGGCACAAGAGACCCAGTACTTC
CDR3 protein: CASSLIGAQETQYF

J gene: TRBJ2-3
D gene: NA
V gene: TRBV6-1
clone size: NA
CDR3 DNA: TGTGCCAGCAGTGAGAGGTTGCTTATTTGGTATTTT
CDR3 protein: CASSERLLIWYF

J gene: TRBJ2-2
D gene: TRBD2
V gene: TRBV7-2
clone size: NA
CDR3 DNA: TGTGCCAGCACCTCGACTAGCGGGGCGAACACCGGGGAGCTGTTTTTT
CDR3 protein: CASTSTSGANTGELFF

J gene: TRBJ2-6
D gene: NA
V gene: TRBV27
clone size: NA
CDR3 DNA: TGTGCCAGCATTTTAATGGATGGTGGGTTCGGGGCCAACGTCCTGACTTTC
CDR3 protein: CASILMDGGFGANVLTF

J gene: TRBJ2-5
D gene: NA
V gene: TRBV12-3/TRBV12-4
clone size: NA
CDR3 DNA: TGTGCCAGCAGTTTAGAAGCGGGTGTCTACAATGAGCAGTACTTC
CDR3 protein: CASSLEAGVYNEQYF

J gene: TRBJ2-3
D gene: NA
V gene: TRBV6-1
clone size: NA
CDR3 DNA: TGTGCCAGCAGAACCGGACGAGCTAGCACAGATACGCAGTATTTT
CDR3 protein: CASRTGRASTDTQYF

J gene: TRBJ1-6
D gene: TRBD1
V gene: TRBV10-3
clone size: NA
CDR3 DNA: TGTGCCATCAGTGACAGAATCAGGGGGCGTTCAGGCTCCTATAATTCACCCCTCCACTTT
CDR3 protein: CAISDRIRGRSGSYNSPLHF

J gene: TRBJ1-1
D gene: NA
V gene: TRBV5-1
clone size: NA
CDR3 DNA: TGCGCCAGCAGCTTCGGGGGAACCCTGAACACTGAAGCTTTCTTT
CDR3 protein: CASSFGGTLNTEAFF

J gene: TRBJ2-1
D gene: NA
V gene: TRBV30
clone size: NA
CDR3 DNA: TGTGCCTGGATATGCACACCCGAGGATGAGCAGTTCTTC
CDR3 protein: CAWICTPEDEQFF

J gene: TRBJ2-7
D gene: NA
V gene: TRBV10-3
clone size: NA
CDR3 DNA: TGTGCCATCAGTGAGCGGGTGAACGAGCAGTACTTC
CDR3 protein: CAISERVNEQYF

J gene: TRBJ2-7
D gene: NA
V gene: TRBV15
clone size: NA
CDR3 DNA: TGTGCCACCAGCCCCCCCGGGCGAGGGATTTCCTACGAGCAGTACTTC
CDR3 protein: CATSPPGRGISYEQYF

J gene: TRBJ2-7
D gene: NA
V gene: TRBV6-2/TRBV6-3
clone size: NA
CDR3 DNA: TGTGCCAACAGTTACCAGGGGATTTACGAGCAGTACTTC
CDR3 protein: CANSYQGIYEQYF

J gene: TRBJ1-2
D gene: TRBD1
V gene: TRBV20-1
clone size: many
CDR3 DNA: TGCAGTGCTAGAGGACAGGGGTATGGCTACACCTTC
CDR3 protein: CSARGQGYGYTF

J gene: TRBJ2-2
D gene: NA
V gene: TRBV12-3/TRBV12-4
clone size: few
CDR3 DNA: TGTGCCAGCAGTTTAGGGGGGCATCTCACCGGGGAGCTGTTTTTT
CDR3 protein: CASSLGGHLTGELFF

J gene: TRBJ2-1
D gene: NA
V gene: TRBV4-1
clone size: NA
CDR3 DNA: TGCGCCAGCAGCCAAGGATTCGGTAGGGCTGCCGGGCTTGGCAATGAGCAGTTCTTC
CDR3 protein: CASSQGFGRAAGLGNEQFF

J gene: TRBJ2-3
D gene: TRBD2
V gene: TRBV24-1
clone size: many
CDR3 DNA: TGTGCCACCAGTGACAATAGGGGACTAGCGACAATGGGTACGCAGTATTTT
CDR3 protein: CATSDNRGLATMGTQYF

J gene: TRBJ2-5
D gene: NA
V gene: TRBV20-1
clone size: NA
CDR3 DNA: TGCAGTGCTAGAGCTGAGGACTACCGAGGGACCCAGTACTTC
CDR3 protein: CSARAEDYRGTQYF

J gene: TRBJ2-1
D gene: TRBD2
V gene: TRBV29-1
clone size: NA
CDR3 DNA: TGCAACGTTGAGCTAGCGGTCCCCAATGAGCAGTTCTTC
CDR3 protein: CNVELAVPNEQFF

J gene: TRBJ2-7
D gene: TRBD2
V gene: TRBV24-1
clone size: once
CDR3 DNA: TGTGCCACCTCCTATGCGGGGGGGATGGGGAATGAGCAGTACTTC
CDR3 protein: CATSYAGGMGNEQYF

J gene: TRBJ2-7
D gene: TRBD2
V gene: TRBV20-1
clone size: once
CDR3 DNA: TGCAGTGCTAGAGCCCCGGGGACTAGAATCTACAATGAGCAGTACTTC
CDR3 protein: CSARAPGTRIYNEQYF

J gene: TRBJ2-3
D gene: NA
V gene: TRBV10-3
clone size: few
CDR3 DNA: TGTGCCATCAGTGAAAGGGGCACAGATACGCAGTATTTT
CDR3 protein: CAISERGTDTQYF

J gene: TRBJ2-7
D gene: TRBD2
V gene: TRBV5-5
clone size: few
CDR3 DNA: TGTGCCAGCAGCAAGACTAGCGGGAATTACAATGAGCAGTACTTC
CDR3 protein: CASSKTSGNYNEQYF

J gene: TRBJ2-3
D gene: TRBD2
V gene: TRBV28
clone size: NA
CDR3 DNA: TGTGCCAGCAGTTCCGGACTAGCGGGAAACACAGATACGCAGTATTTT
CDR3 protein: CASSSGLAGNTDTQYF

J gene: TRBJ2-5
D gene: NA
V gene: TRBV5-1
clone size: NA
CDR3 DNA: TGCGCCAGCAGCTTGGGGACGGGAGAGGTCGGAGAGACCCAGTACTTC
CDR3 protein: CASSLGTGEVGETQYF

J gene: TRBJ2-3
D gene: NA
V gene: TRBV6-6
clone size: few
CDR3 DNA: TGTGCCAGCAGACTCCTCTCGACAGGAAGCACAGATACGCAGTATTTT
CDR3 protein: CASRLLSTGSTDTQYF

J gene: TRBJ2-5
D gene: TRBD2
V gene: TRBV5-5
clone size: NA
CDR3 DNA: TGTGCCAGCAGCTCACGGGCTAGCGGTGAAGAGACCCAGTACTTC
CDR3 protein: CASSSRASGEETQYF

J gene: TRBJ2-1
D gene: TRBD1
V gene: TRBV24-1
clone size: NA
CDR3 DNA: TGTGCCACCAGTGATTTGGACAGGGCGAGCTCCTACAATGAGCAGTTCTTC
CDR3 protein: CATSDLDRASSYNEQFF

J gene: TRBJ1-1
D gene: NA
V gene: TRBV3-1
clone size: once
CDR3 DNA: TGTGCCAGCAGCCAACCGAGGGGGACTGAGGCTTTCTTT
CDR3 protein: CASSQPRGTEAFF

J gene: TRBJ2-5
D gene: TRBD1
V gene: TRBV5-1
clone size: NA
CDR3 DNA: TGCGCCAGCAGCTCAGGGGGCCTCCAAGAGACCCAGTACTTC
CDR3 protein: CASSSGGLQETQYF

J gene: TRBJ2-1
D gene: NA
V gene: TRBV24-1
clone size: NA
CDR3 DNA: TGTGCCACCAGTGAATCCATACAGGGCTACAATGAGCAGTTCTTC
CDR3 protein: CATSESIQGYNEQFF

J gene: TRBJ2-1
D gene: NA
V gene: TRBV25-1
clone size: few
CDR3 DNA: TGTGCCAGCAGTGAGAAGTCTAGCCCACCATCTAGTAGGGTTGTACAGTTCTTC
CDR3 protein: CASSEKSSPPSSRVVQFF